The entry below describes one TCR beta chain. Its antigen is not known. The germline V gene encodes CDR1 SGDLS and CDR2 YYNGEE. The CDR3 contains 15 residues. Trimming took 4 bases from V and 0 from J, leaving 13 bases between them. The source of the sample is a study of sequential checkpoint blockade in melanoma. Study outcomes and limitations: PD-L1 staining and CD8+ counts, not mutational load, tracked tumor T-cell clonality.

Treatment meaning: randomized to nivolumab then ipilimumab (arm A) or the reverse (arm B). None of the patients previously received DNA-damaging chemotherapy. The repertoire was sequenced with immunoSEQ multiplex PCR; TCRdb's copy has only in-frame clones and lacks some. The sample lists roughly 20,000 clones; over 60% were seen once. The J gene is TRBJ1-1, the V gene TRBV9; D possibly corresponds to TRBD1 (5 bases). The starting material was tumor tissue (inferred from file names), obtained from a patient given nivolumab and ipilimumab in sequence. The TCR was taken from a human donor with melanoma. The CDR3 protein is CASSPRQFMNTEAFF. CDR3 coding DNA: TGTGCCAGCAGCCCCAGACAGTTTATGAACACTGAAGCTTTCTTT. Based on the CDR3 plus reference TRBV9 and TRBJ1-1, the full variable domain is DSGVTQTPKHLITATGQRVTLRCSPRSGDLSVYWYQQSLDQGLQFLIQYYNGEERAKGNILERFSAQQFPDLHSELNLSSLELGDSALYFCASSPRQFMNTEAFFGQGTRLTVV.